These 20 T cell receptor beta chains were all obtained from the same sample, sequenced in a study of preoperative IRX-2 immunotherapy in early breast cancer. Repertoires were generated with immunoSEQ multiplex PCR, while TCRdb's copy carries only in-frame clones and drops some. The sample contains around 39,000 clones, about 95% of which appear only once. As to treatment: preoperative locoregional IRX-2 cytokine immunotherapy. Sequenced material: tumor tissue, taken after IRX-2 immunotherapy. These receptors were taken from a human donor with breast cancer.

V usage is TRBV5-4 and J usage is TRBJ2-3; D is perhaps TRBD1 or TRBD2 (5 bases each). Germline-derived CDR1 and CDR2 are SGHNT and YYREEE (reference sequence). The CDR3 loop spans 13 amino acids. Trimming stripped 2 bases from V and 5 bases from J, with 9 bases between. The CDR3 coding sequence is TGTGCCAGCAGCTTCCAGGGACGAGATACGCAGTATTTT. As protein: CASSFQGRDTQYF. Full variable domain (missing parts from reference TRBV5-4 and TRBJ2-3): ETGVTQSPTHLIKTRGQQVTLRCSSQSGHNTVSWYQQALGQGPQFIFQYYREEENGRGNFPPRFSGLQFPNYSSELNVNALELDDSALYLCASSFQGRDTQYFGPGTRLTVL.

This clone was seen only once. V is TRBV4-3 and J is TRBJ2-3; possibly TRBD1 for D (5 bases). This CDR3 contains 16 residues. Germline V lookup: CDR1 LGHNA, CDR2 YSLEER. Deletions cut 3 bases from V and 4 bases from J, with 17 bases between. This chain's CDR3 is CASSQLQATGSDTQYF. The CDR3 nucleotides are TGCGCCAGCAGCCAGCTACAGGCCACAGGCTCAGATACGCAGTATTTT.

This sequence joins TRBV4-3 and TRBJ2-1; no clear D. The ends were cut back, 6 bases at V and 6 bases at J, with 9 bases in the middle. There are 12 residues in the CDR3. Germline loops: CDR1 LGHNA, CDR2 YSLEER. The chain's CDR3 is CASSLGINEQFF. The CDR3 DNA reads as TGCGCCAGCAGTCTAGGGATCAATGAGCAGTTCTTC.

The V call is TRBV7-3, the J call TRBJ1-2; TRBD1 matches 7 bases. J gave up 1 base and V 1 base, and 3 bases lay outside the gene matches. The CDR3 contains 15 residues. Germline assignment: CDR1 SGHTA and CDR2 FQGTGA. The CDR3 reads CASSLKGTDNYGYTF. The CDR3 bases are TGTGCCAGCAGCTTAAAGGGGACAGATAACTATGGCTACACCTTC.

This chain joins TRBV5-6 and TRBJ2-7; 9 bases fit TRBD2. CDR1 is SGHDT and CDR2 is YYEEEE in the germline V gene. The CDR3 is made up of 14 amino acids. V shed 7 bases and J 5 bases; nucleotides not matched to a gene: 10. CDR3 loop: CASERGAGINEQYF. CDR3 sequence (DNA): TGTGCCAGCGAGCGGGGGGCCGGCATAAACGAGCAGTACTTC.

The chain employs TRBV5-6 and TRBJ2-7; D is possibly TRBD1 or TRBD2 (6 bases each). CDR1 SGHDT and CDR2 YYEEEE come from the germline V gene. This CDR3 has 16 residues. V was cut by 0 bases and J by 0 bases, with 13 bases left in between. CDR3 sequence reads: CASSLDWGAVSYEQYF. The CDR3 DNA is TGTGCCAGCAGCTTGGACTGGGGGGCCGTCTCCTACGAGCAGTACTTC.

This chain uses TRBV28 with TRBJ1-4; a possible D gene is TRBD1 (5 bases). Germline V lookup: CDR1 MDHEN, CDR2 SYDVKM. The CDR3 contains 14 residues. The V gene lost 5 bases and the J gene lost 14 bases, with 21 bases spanning the gap. The CDR3 DNA follows: TGTGCCAGCAGTACTGGGACTAGAGGAGGTCGGCTGTTTTTT. Translating gives CASSTGTRGGRLFF.

This chain joins TRBV6-5 and TRBJ1-1; D not resolved. V lost 2 bases and J lost 1, with 5 bases in between. The CDR3 is made up of 13 amino acids. The germline V gene has CDR1 MNHEY and CDR2 SVGAGI. DNA for the CDR3: TGTGCCAGCAGTTACCGGAAGAACACTGAAGCTTTCTTT. Translating it yields CASSYRKNTEAFF.

This clone was seen just once. The V gene is TRBV2, the J gene TRBJ2-3; 11 bases match TRBD2. The CDR3 covers 16 residues. Germline-derived CDR1 and CDR2 are SNHLY and FYNNEI. V shed 6 bases, J shed 4 bases, and the junction held 9 bases outside the gene matches. The CDR3 nucleotides are TGTGCCAGCAGGGGTGAGATAGCGGGAGGGTCAGATACGCAGTATTTT. Protein sequence: CASRGEIAGGSDTQYF.

This clone has a single count. The genes are TRBV14 and TRBJ2-2; unclear D gene. V shed 3 bases and J shed 7 bases, with 6 bases lying between them. Germline loops: CDR1 SGHDN, CDR2 FVKESK. The CDR3 runs to 12 residues. The CDR3 here is CASSHWIGELFF. CDR3 DNA: TGTGCCAGCAGCCATTGGATCGGGGAGCTGTTTTTT.

This chain uses TRBV19 with TRBJ2-2; D uncertain. Germline V gives CDR1 LNHDA, CDR2 SQIVND (reference sequence). Trimming removed 6 bases at V and 6 bases at J, with 14 bases between. The CDR3 spans 14 residues. The CDR3 sequence: CASSPAVGSGELFF. The CDR3 coding sequence is TGTGCCAGTAGCCCAGCAGTGGGATCCGGGGAGCTGTTTTTT.

V gene TRBV5-1 combines with J gene TRBJ1-4; TRBD1 matches 9 bases. The CDR3 totals 14 residues. Looked up from germline, CDR1 is SGHRS and CDR2 is YFSETQ. V gave up 0 bases and J gave up 8 bases; unmatched junction bases: 2. The CDR3 is CASSLGTGEEKLFF. CDR3 bases: TGCGCCAGCAGCTTGGGGACAGGGGAGGAAAAACTGTTTTTT.

The gene calls are TRBV7-7 and TRBJ2-1; 10 bases align to TRBD1. This CDR3 region has 15 residues. Germline lookup yields CDR1 SSHAT and CDR2 FNYEAQ (reference sequence). With V trimmed by 5 bases and J by 7 bases, 8 bases remained unmatched. The CDR3 nucleotides are TGTGCCAGCAGCACCGGGACAGGGGTTCGGAATGAGCAGTTCTTC. This sequence encodes CASSTGTGVRNEQFF.

This sequence joins TRBV7-2 and TRBJ2-7; 7 positions agree with TRBD1. V lost 2 bases, J lost 2 bases, and 6 bases stayed unmatched. The CDR3 totals 15 residues. Looked up from germline, CDR1 is SGHTA and CDR2 is FQGNSA. The chain's CDR3 is CASSLRVTGAYEQYF. The CDR3 DNA reads as TGTGCCAGCAGCTTAAGAGTAACAGGGGCCTACGAGCAGTACTTC.

The rearrangement uses TRBV6-6 and TRBJ1-4; D is undetermined. Trimming shortened V by 0 bases and J by 11 bases, and 13 bases separated the two germline ends. The CDR3 is 14 amino acids. Germline CDR1 is MNHNY and CDR2 is SVGAGI (reference sequence). This CDR3 is CASSYSRALGKLFF. The DNA for the CDR3 is TGTGCCAGCAGTTACTCGAGGGCACTAGGGAAACTGTTTTTT.

The V gene is TRBV18, the J gene TRBJ2-1; 9 bases fit TRBD2. Germline lookup yields CDR1 KGHSH and CDR2 LQKENI. The CDR3 is 15 residues long. The junction had 4 bases not matched to a gene; V was cut back by 3 bases and J by 4 bases. Written as DNA, the CDR3 is TGTGCCAGCTCACCTAGCGGGAGTATGTACAATGAGCAGTTCTTC. Its protein is CASSPSGSMYNEQFF.

This chain joins TRBV19 and TRBJ2-1; 10 bases align to TRBD2. The CDR3 is 13 amino acids. CDR1 is LNHDA, CDR2 SQIVND, per germline (reference sequence). The J segment lost 9 bases and the V segment lost 6 bases, leaving 5 bases of the junction unmatched. CDR3 DNA: TGTGCCAGTAGCTCAGCGGGGGGGTTTGAGCAGTTCTTC. The encoded protein is CASSSAGGFEQFF. The whole variable domain, filled in from reference TRBV19 and TRBJ2-1, reads DGGITQSPKYLFRKEGQNVTLSCEQNLNHDAMYWYRQDPGQGLRLIYYSQIVNDFQKGDIAEGYSVSREKKESFPLTVTSAQKNPTAFYLCASSSAGGFEQFFGPGTRLTVL.

This clone was seen a few times. The chain combines TRBV10-3 with TRBJ1-6; perhaps TRBD1 as D (6 bases). This CDR3 has 13 amino acids. Germline V lookup: CDR1 ENHRY, CDR2 SYGVKD. The V end lost 7 bases, the J end lost 10 bases, and 14 bases lay between the germline ends. CDR3 residues: CAITGGGGSPLHF. The CDR3 coding sequence is TGTGCCATCACGGGGGGCGGGGGATCACCCCTCCACTTT.

The chain is built from TRBV4-3 and TRBJ2-7; the D is unclear. The V gene lost 5 bases and the J gene lost 2 bases, with 13 bases spanning the gap. Germline V gives CDR1 LGHNA, CDR2 YSLEER. CDR3 length: 14 residues. For the CDR3, the DNA is TGCGCCAGCAGCAAGGCCTACACTACCTACGAGCAGTACTTC. Its translation is CASSKAYTTYEQYF.

V is TRBV7-8 and J is TRBJ1-1; D perhaps matches TRBD1 (6 bases). The CDR3 contains 13 residues. Germline V gene sequence: CDR1 SGHVS, CDR2 FQNEAQ. Trimming cost V 8 bases and J 1 base, with 11 bases left between them. The CDR3 DNA reads TGTGCCAGCCGAACGACAGGGAACACTGAAGCTTTCTTT. As protein: CASRTTGNTEAFF.